The rows below give T cell receptor beta chains drawn from one sample of a study of T cell changes during pregnancy in multiple sclerosis. The data were produced by immunoSEQ multiplex PCR, yet TCRdb's version contains in-frame clones alone and is incomplete. The table has about 51,000 clones, about 92% seen once. Sample: peripheral blood, taken in the second trimester of pregnancy. These receptors came from a female donor with multiple sclerosis, enrolled in a pregnancy study. The CDR3 runs from the conserved cysteine through the conserved F or W. The D gene is left open where the match is weak. Only some rows state a clone size, as once, few, many or a class for expanded clones.

size | J | V | D | CDR3 | DNA
. | TRBJ1-1 | TRBV7-6 | . | CASRPDSNTEAFF | TGTGCCAGCAGACCCGACTCGAACACTGAAGCTTTCTTT
. | TRBJ2-7 | TRBV7-2 | TRBD2 | CASSWGLAGIYEQYF | TGTGCCAGCAGCTGGGGACTAGCGGGGATCTACGAGCAGTACTTC
few | TRBJ1-1 | TRBV28 | TRBD1 | CASSLGLGQGGSTEAFF | TGTGCCAGCAGTTTGGGGTTGGGACAGGGCGGATCAACTGAAGCTTTCTTT
. | TRBJ1-1 | TRBV6-1 | . | CASRIDLNTEAFF | TGTGCCAGCAGAATAGATTTGAACACTGAAGCTTTCTTT
. | TRBJ2-1 | TRBV7-6 | . | CASSSSSDEQFF | TGTGCCAGCAGCTCCTCTAGTGATGAGCAGTTCTTC
. | TRBJ2-2 | TRBV19 | . | CASNPLGRSNTGELFF | TGTGCCAGCAACCCGTTGGGGCGTTCGAACACCGGGGAGCTGTTTTTT
. | TRBJ1-4 | TRBV5-1 | . | CASSLVAGTNEKLFF | TGCGCCAGCAGCTTGGTGGCAGGGACTAATGAAAAACTGTTTTTT
. | TRBJ2-2 | TRBV4-3 | TRBD2 | CASSQESSGRAKTGELFF | TGCGCCAGCAGCCAAGAGTCTAGCGGGAGGGCCAAAACCGGGGAGCTGTTTTTT
. | TRBJ2-3 | TRBV27 | . | CASSLRSADTQYF | TGTGCCAGCAGTTTAAGGAGTGCAGATACGCAGTATTTT
. | TRBJ1-3 | TRBV9 | TRBD1 | CASSIYQGQGPGNTIYF | TGTGCCAGCAGCATATACCAGGGACAGGGACCTGGAAACACCATATATTTT
. | TRBJ2-1 | TRBV6-5 | TRBD2 | CASSYGTSRGNEQFF | TGTGCCAGCAGTTACGGGACTAGCCGGGGGAATGAGCAGTTCTTC
. | TRBJ2-7 | TRBV15 | . | CATSRDIGYEQYF | TGTGCCACCAGCCGGGACATCGGATACGAGCAGTACTTC
once | TRBJ2-1 | TRBV5-5 | TRBD2 | CASSPGLAGPSYNEQFF | TGTGCCAGCAGCCCCGGACTAGCGGGGCCCTCCTACAATGAGCAGTTCTTC
. | TRBJ2-1 | TRBV29-1 | TRBD2 | CSVEEGREEPYNEQFF | TGCAGCGTTGAAGAGGGGCGGGAGGAGCCCTACAATGAGCAGTTCTTC
. | TRBJ2-2 | TRBV11-3 | . | CASTLGRDSYTGELFF | TGTGCCAGCACCCTAGGAAGGGACTCCTACACCGGGGAGCTGTTTTTT
. | TRBJ2-7 | TRBV21-1 | . | CASSKGPPGQSSYEQYF | TGTGCCAGCAGCAAGGGGCCCCCGGGCCAGAGCTCCTACGAGCAGTACTTC
. | TRBJ1-6 | TRBV4-2 | . | CASSQDQGLNSPLHF | TGTGCCAGCAGCCAAGATCAGGGTTTGAATTCACCCCTCCACTTT
. | TRBJ2-1 | TRBV4-2 | . | CASSQDRGRGYNEQFF | TGTGCCAGCAGCCAAGATAGGGGGAGAGGGTACAATGAGCAGTTCTTC
. | TRBJ2-1 | TRBV7-6 | TRBD2 | CASSQPTGLAPNNEQFF | TGTGCCAGCAGCCAACCCACGGGACTAGCGCCTAACAATGAGCAGTTCTTC
. | TRBJ2-7 | TRBV6-5 | . | CTSKTLETSYEQYF | TGTACCAGCAAAACATTGGAGACCTCCTACGAGCAGTACTTC
once | TRBJ1-1 | TRBV7-2 | . | CASSRVPNTEAFF | TGTGCCAGCAGCCGGGTCCCGAACACTGAAGCTTTCTTT
. | TRBJ2-7 | TRBV7-2 | TRBD2 | CASSFLRLAGGSSYEQYF | TGTGCCAGCAGCTTTCTGCGGCTAGCGGGAGGGAGCTCCTACGAGCAGTACTTC
. | TRBJ1-2 | TRBV10-1 | . | CASSFTRGYTF | TGCGCCAGCAGCTTTACCAGGGGCTACACCTTC
. | TRBJ2-7 | TRBV6-6 | . | CASSYSGGEQYF | TGTGCCAGCAGTTACTCTGGAGGCGAGCAGTACTTC
. | TRBJ2-1 | TRBV6-5 | TRBD1 | CASSPRGQGEFF | TGTGCCAGCAGTCCACGGGGCCAGGGGGAGTTCTTC
. | TRBJ1-4 | TRBV25-1 | . | CASTGQEKLFF | TGTGCCAGCACCGGACAGGAAAAACTGTTTTTT
. | TRBJ2-1 | TRBV30 | TRBD2 | CAWSSSGSYNEQFF | TGTGCCTGGAGTTCTAGCGGGAGTTACAATGAGCAGTTCTTC
. | TRBJ1-3 | TRBV28 | TRBD1 | CASSFRRGHTGNTIYF | TGTGCCAGCAGTTTCAGAAGGGGGCACACTGGAAACACCATATATTTT
. | TRBJ2-3 | TRBV27 | TRBD2 | CASSFPGTSGPRGTRYF | TGTGCCAGCAGTTTTCCCGGGACTAGCGGGCCTAGGGGTACGCGGTATTTT
. | TRBJ2-5 | TRBV7-9 | TRBD1 | CASSLLSAGGRETQYF | TGTGCCAGCAGCTTATTGTCGGCAGGGGGTCGGGAGACCCAGTACTTC
few | TRBJ2-5 | TRBV27 | . | CASSSANRAQTQYF | TGTGCCAGCAGTTCGGCCAACAGGGCCCAGACCCAGTACTTC
once | TRBJ2-1 | TRBV19 | TRBD2 | CASSGGLAGDERFF | TGTGCCAGTAGTGGGGGACTAGCGGGAGATGAACGGTTCTTC
. | TRBJ2-5 | TRBV7-9 | TRBD1 | CASSLGDRGTQETQYF | TGTGCCAGCAGCTTAGGGGACAGGGGTACCCAAGAGACCCAGTACTTC
. | TRBJ2-7 | TRBV28 | TRBD2 | CASTGREGTYEQYF | TGTGCCAGCACAGGGCGGGAGGGAACCTACGAGCAGTACTTC
. | TRBJ2-7 | TRBV7-2 | . | CASSLRPGQYYEQYF | TGTGCCAGCAGCTTAAGACCTGGACAGTACTACGAGCAGTACTTC
. | TRBJ2-1 | TRBV6-5 | TRBD2 | CASKVRLAGHNEQFF | TGTGCCAGCAAAGTTAGACTAGCGGGCCACAATGAGCAGTTCTTC
. | TRBJ2-7 | TRBV7-2 | . | CASSLPGRSSLEQYF | TGTGCCAGCAGCTTACCCGGGAGAAGCAGTCTCGAGCAGTACTTC
. | TRBJ1-6 | TRBV30 | . | CAWQDSSPLHF | TGTGCCTGGCAGGATTCTTCACCCCTCCACTTT
few | TRBJ1-3 | TRBV7-6 | TRBD1 | CASSSRQGQQGYTIYF | TGTGCCAGCAGCTCGCGACAGGGGCAACAAGGTTACACCATATATTTT
. | TRBJ2-7 | TRBV5-5 | TRBD1 | CASSHPGQARESSRF | TGTGCCAGCAGCCACCCGGGACAGGCTCGAGAGAGCAGTAGATTC
. | TRBJ2-5 | TRBV7-9 | TRBD1 | CASSLKLGQGKIQETQYF | TGTGCCAGCAGCTTAAAGTTAGGACAGGGGAAAATTCAAGAGACCCAGTACTTC